This TCR beta chain derives from a study of blood T cell repertoires in COVID-19. Study details: Acute and convalescent COVID-19 samples came from the United States, Italy and Spain.

The V and J ends lost 0 bases and 11 bases, in that order; junction bases with no gene match: 4. The CDR3 runs to 14 residues. The V gene's germline CDR1 is MNHEY and CDR2 SVGEGT. Data came from immunoSEQ multiplex PCR; TCRdb stores just in-frame clones and leaves some out. The data show over 55,000 clones, roughly 88% seen once. This clone was detected once. The V call is TRBV6-2 or TRBV6-3, the J call TRBJ1-1, with TRBD1 matching over 12 bases. Input material: peripheral blood. This receptor was taken from a human donor in a cohort sampled during active COVID-19. The CDR3 bases are TGTGCCAGCAGTTACTCGGGACAGGGGGCGAGGGCTTTCTTT. This codes for CASSYSGQGARAFF.